This T cell receptor (beta chain) emerged from a study of shared clonotypes between healthy human individuals. Study findings and constraints: When naive CD4 clonotypes were compared across several donors, around 5% were shared.

This clone was recorded once. The antigen is not known. After removal of 6 bases from V and 4 bases from J, the junction contained 0 bases not matched to a gene. The CDR3 spans 13 residues. Germline CDR1 is MNHEY and CDR2 is SVGAGI. Researchers divided each subset's genomic DNA evenly across several immunoSEQ plates. Clones were sequenced by immunoSEQ multiplex PCR, and TCRdb holds only the in-frame ones, with some missing. Of a few million clones in the sample, around nine tenths are singletons; the top ten hold around 0.15%. The source is a man in his late teens or twenties in good health. Sequenced material: naive CD4+ T cells sorted from blood. Subset indicated: CD45RA+ positively selected. The gene calls are TRBV6-5 and TRBJ2-4; 10 bases match TRBD1. CDR3 sequence reads: CASRDRGKNIQYF. CDR3 DNA sequence: TGTGCCAGCAGGGACAGGGGGAAAAACATTCAGTACTTC.